The clone carrying this TCR beta chain has at least ten counts. Its antigen is currently unknown. This sample stems from a study of T cells in Graves' hyperthyroidism and ophthalmopathy. Study-level findings and limits: Ophthalmopathy, which appeared later, was predicted by the model a median around 6.9 months before onset. Most thyroid clonotypes that were expanded above 0.001 also turned up in blood.

Diagnostic decisions used clinical symptoms, serum thyroxine and TRAb, thyroid ultrasound and orbital computed tomography. The germline V gene has CDR1 SEHNR and CDR2 FQNEAQ (reference sequence). The CDR3 runs to 17 residues. The V segment lost 1 base and the J segment 4 bases; nucleotides outside the gene matches: 10. From RNA transcripts, TCR beta CDR3 regions were amplified. TCR CDR3 regions were first amplified by RT-PCR with HTBI primers. TCRdb reprocessed the multiplex PCR reads with MiXCR, giving one entry per CDR3 protein. The table lists 300,000 to 400,000 distinct CDR3 sequences, approximately 22% of them singletons, with 50% to 65% in the top ten.

The receptor comes from a woman aged 50 to 65 with Graves' hyperthyroidism. The chain is built from TRBV7-9 and TRBJ2-3; 8 bases fit TRBD2. Material for sequencing was blood. The CDR3 DNA sequence: TGTGCCAGCAGCTTAGACGGGCGGGGGGCAAAAGCAGATACGCAGTATTTT. This sequence encodes CASSLDGRGAKADTQYF.